The clone carrying this TCR beta chain has just a few counts. MiXCR was run by TCRdb on the RT-PCR reads, yielding one entry per CDR3 protein. The data show 160,000 or so distinct CDR3 sequences, roughly 24% seen once. This sample is part of a study of patients and donors after allogeneic stem cell transplantation. The clonotype was recovered from a human donor who was either an allogeneic HSCT recipient or a stem cell or donor lymphocyte infusion donor (not recorded which). It is not recorded whose cells these are; they may come from a transplant donor. Sequenced material: blood, either unsorted or a sorted T cell fraction (not recorded which).

CDR3 amino acids: CASSLAGGFTGELFF. CDR3 coding DNA: TGTGCCAGCAGCTTAGCGGGAGGATTCACCGGGGAGCTGTTTTTT. This chain joins TRBV11-2 and TRBJ2-2; 7 nucleotides align to TRBD2. Germline V CDR1 and CDR2: SGHAT, FQNNGV. This CDR3 spans 15 amino acids. With 1 base clipped from V and 4 bases from J, the junction kept 3 bases outside the gene matches.